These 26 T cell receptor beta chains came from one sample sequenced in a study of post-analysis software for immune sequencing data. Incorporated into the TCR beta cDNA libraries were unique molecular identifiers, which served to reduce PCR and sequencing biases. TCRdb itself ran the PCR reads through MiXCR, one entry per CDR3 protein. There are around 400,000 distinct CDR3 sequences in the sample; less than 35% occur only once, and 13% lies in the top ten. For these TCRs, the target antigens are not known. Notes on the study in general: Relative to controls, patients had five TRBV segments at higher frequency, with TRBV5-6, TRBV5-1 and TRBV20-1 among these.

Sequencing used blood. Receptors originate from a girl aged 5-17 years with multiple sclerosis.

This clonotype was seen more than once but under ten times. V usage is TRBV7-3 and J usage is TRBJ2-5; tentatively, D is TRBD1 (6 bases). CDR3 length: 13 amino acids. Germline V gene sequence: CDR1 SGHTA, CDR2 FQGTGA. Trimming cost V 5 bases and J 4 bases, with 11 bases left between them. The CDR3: CASSTGQRETQYF. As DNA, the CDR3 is TGTGCCAGCAGCACAGGACAGAGAGAGACCCAGTACTTC.

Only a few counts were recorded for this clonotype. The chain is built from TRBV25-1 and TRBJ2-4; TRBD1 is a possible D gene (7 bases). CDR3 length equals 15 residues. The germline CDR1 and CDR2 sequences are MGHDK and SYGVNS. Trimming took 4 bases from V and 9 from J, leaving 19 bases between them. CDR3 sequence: CASSGADRAGGIQYF. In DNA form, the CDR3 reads TGTGCCAGCAGTGGAGCTGACAGGGCCGGGGGCATTCAGTACTTC.

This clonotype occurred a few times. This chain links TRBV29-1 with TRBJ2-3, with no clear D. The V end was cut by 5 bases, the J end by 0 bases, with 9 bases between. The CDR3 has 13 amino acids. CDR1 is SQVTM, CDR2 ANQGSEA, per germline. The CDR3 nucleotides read TGCAGCGTTACTAAAGCGAGCACAGATACGCAGTATTTT. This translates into CSVTKASTDTQYF.

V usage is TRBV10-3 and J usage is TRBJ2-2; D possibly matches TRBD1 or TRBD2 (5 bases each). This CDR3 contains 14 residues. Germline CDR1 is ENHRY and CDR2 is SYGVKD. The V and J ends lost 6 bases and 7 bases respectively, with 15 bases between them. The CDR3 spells CAISRDPSVGELFF. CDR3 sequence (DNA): TGTGCCATCAGCCGGGACCCCTCGGTCGGGGAGCTGTTTTTT.

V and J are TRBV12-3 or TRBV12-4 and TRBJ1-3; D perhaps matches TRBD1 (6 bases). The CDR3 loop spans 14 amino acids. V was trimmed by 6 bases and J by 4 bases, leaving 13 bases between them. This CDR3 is CASRSTGLGNTIYF. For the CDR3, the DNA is TGTGCCAGCAGGTCCACAGGGTTAGGAAACACCATATATTTT.

CDR3 loop: CATSGIGLTGNNEQFF. As DNA, the CDR3 is TGTGCCACCAGTGGGATCGGGCTAACGGGGAACAATGAGCAGTTCTTC. This chain connects TRBV24-1 to TRBJ2-1, with a weak D call TRBD2 (5 bases). The CDR3 extends over 16 amino acids. V gave up 5 bases and J gave up 5 bases, with 18 bases separating them. Germline loops: CDR1 KGHDR, CDR2 SFDVKD.

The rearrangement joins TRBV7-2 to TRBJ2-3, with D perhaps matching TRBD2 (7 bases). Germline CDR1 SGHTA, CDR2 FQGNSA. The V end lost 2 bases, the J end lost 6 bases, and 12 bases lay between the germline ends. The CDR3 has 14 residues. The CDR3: CASSLLGGGDTQYF. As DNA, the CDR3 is TGTGCCAGCAGCTTATTAGGGGGAGGGGATACGCAGTATTTT.

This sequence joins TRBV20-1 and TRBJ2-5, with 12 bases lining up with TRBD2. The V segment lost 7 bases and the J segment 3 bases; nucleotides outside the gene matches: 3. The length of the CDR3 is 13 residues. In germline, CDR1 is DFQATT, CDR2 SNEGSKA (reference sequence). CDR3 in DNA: TGCAGTGGGACTAGCGGGAACGAAGAGACCCAGTACTTC. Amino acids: CSGTSGNEETQYF.

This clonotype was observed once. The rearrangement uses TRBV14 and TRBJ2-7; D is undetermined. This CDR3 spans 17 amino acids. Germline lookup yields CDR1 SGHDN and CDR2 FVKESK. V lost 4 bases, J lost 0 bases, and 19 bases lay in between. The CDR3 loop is CASSPLERQWGSYEQYF. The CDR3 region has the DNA TGTGCCAGCAGCCCCCTGGAACGGCAGTGGGGCTCCTACGAGCAGTACTTC.

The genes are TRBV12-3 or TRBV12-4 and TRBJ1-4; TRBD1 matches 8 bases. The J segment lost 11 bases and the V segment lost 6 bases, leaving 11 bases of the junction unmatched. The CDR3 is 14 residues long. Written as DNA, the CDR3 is TGTGCCAGCAGGTCCGGACAGGGCTACCTGAAACTGTTTTTT. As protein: CASRSGQGYLKLFF.

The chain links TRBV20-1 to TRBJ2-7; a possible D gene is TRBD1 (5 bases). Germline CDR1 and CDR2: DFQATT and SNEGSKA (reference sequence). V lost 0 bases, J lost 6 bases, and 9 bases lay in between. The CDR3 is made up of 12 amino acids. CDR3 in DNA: TGCAGTGCTAGAGATCCAGGGTTCGAGCAGTACTTC. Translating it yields CSARDPGFEQYF.

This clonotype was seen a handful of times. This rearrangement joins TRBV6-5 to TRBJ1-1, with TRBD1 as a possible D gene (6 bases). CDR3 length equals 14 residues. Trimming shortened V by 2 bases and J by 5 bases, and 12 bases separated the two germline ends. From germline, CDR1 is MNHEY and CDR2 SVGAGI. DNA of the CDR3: TGTGCCAGCAGTTACCGGCAGGGGTGGACTGAAGCTTTCTTT. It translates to CASSYRQGWTEAFF.

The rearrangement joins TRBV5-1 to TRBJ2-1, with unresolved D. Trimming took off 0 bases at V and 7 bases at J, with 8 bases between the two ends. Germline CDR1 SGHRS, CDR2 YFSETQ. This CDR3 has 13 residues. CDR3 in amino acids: CASSLGVLNEQFF. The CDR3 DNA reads TGCGCCAGCAGCTTGGGGGTCTTGAATGAGCAGTTCTTC.

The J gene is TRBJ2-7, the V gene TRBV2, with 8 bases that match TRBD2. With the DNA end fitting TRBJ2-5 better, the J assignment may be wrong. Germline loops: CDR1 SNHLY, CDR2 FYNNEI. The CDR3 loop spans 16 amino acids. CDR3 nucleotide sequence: TGTGCCAGCAGGAACGGGGGCGGGGGGCGGAGAGAGACCCAGTACTTC. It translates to CASRNGGGGRRETQYF.

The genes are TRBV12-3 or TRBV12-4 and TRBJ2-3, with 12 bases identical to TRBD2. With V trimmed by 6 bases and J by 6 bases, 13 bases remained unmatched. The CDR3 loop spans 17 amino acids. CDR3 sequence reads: CASSRPAASGGVDTQYF. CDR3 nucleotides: TGTGCCAGCAGCCGTCCGGCGGCTAGCGGGGGGGTTGATACGCAGTATTTT.

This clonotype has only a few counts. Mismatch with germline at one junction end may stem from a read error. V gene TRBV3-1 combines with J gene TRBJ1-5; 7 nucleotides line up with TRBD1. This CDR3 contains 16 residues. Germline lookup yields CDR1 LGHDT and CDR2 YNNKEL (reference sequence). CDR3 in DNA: TGTGCCAGCAGCCAACTACCAGGGGGGGCCAATCAGCCCCTGCATTTT. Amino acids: CASSQLPGGANQPLHF.

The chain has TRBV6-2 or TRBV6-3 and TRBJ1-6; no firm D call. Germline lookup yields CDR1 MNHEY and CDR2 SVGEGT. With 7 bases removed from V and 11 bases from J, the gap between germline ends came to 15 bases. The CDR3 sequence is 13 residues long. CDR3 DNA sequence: TGTGCCAGCAATCCTCGGGGTAGGACACCCCTCCACTTT. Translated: CASNPRGRTPLHF.

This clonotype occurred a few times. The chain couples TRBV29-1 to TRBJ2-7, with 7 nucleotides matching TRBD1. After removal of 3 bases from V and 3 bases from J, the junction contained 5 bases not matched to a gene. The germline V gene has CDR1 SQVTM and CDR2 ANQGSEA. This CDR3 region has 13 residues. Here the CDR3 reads CSVEGQTGYEQYF. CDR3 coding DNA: TGCAGCGTTGAGGGACAGACGGGCTACGAGCAGTACTTC.

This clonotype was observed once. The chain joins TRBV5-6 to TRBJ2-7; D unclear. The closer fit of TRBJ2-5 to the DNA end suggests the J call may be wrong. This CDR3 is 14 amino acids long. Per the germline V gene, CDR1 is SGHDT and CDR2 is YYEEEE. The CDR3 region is CASRYRAEGETQYF. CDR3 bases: TGTGCCAGCAGGTATAGGGCGGAAGGAGAGACCCAGTACTTC.

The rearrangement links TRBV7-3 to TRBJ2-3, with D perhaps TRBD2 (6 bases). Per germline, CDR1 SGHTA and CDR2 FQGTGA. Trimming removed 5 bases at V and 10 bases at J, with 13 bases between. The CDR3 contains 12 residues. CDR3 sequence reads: CASSLYGGSQYF. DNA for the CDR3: TGTGCCAGCAGCCTCTATGGGGGGTCGCAGTATTTT.

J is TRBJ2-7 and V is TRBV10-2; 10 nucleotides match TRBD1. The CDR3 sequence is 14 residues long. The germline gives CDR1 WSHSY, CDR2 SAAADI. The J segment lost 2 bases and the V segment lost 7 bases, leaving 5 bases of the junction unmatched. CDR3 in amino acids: CASTVGQGAYEQYF. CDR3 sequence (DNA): TGCGCCAGCACCGTAGGACAGGGGGCCTACGAGCAGTACTTC.

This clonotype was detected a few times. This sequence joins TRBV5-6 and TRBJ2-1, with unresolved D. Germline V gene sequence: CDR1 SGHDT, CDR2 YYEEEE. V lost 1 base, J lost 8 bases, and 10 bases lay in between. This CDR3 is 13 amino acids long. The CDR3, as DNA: TGTGCCAGCAGCTTGTCGGCTGGATATGAGCAGTTCTTC. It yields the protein CASSLSAGYEQFF.

CDR3 nucleotide sequence: TGTGCCAGCAGTTCCACACAGGACCAGGGGGGTAAACTGTTTTTT. Translating it yields CASSSTQDQGGKLFF. The rearrangement joins TRBV27 to TRBJ1-4; 7 bases map to TRBD1. The junction had 13 bases not matched to a gene; V was cut back by 4 bases and J by 11 bases. The CDR3 spans 15 residues. Germline V gene sequence: CDR1 MNHEY, CDR2 SMNVEV (reference sequence).

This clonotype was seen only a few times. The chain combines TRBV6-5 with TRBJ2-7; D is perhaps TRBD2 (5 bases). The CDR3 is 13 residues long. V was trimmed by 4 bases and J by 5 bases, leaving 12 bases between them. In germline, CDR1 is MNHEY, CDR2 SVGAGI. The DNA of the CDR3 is TGTGCCAGCAGTTTGACCCGGGAAGACGAGCAGTACTTC. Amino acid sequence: CASSLTREDEQYF.

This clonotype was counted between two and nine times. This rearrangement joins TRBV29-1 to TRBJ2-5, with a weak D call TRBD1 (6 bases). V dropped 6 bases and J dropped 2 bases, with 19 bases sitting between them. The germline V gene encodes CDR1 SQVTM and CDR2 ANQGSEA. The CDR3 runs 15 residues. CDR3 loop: CSVQGPGNPQETQYF. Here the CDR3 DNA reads TGCAGCGTCCAGGGGCCCGGTAATCCGCAAGAGACCCAGTACTTC.

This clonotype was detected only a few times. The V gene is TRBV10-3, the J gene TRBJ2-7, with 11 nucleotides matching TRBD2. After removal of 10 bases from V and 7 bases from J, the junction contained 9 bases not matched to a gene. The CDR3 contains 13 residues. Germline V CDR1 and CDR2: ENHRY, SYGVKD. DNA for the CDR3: TGTGCCACCACGCCTAGCGGGGGGAATGAGCAGTACTTC. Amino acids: CATTPSGGNEQYF.